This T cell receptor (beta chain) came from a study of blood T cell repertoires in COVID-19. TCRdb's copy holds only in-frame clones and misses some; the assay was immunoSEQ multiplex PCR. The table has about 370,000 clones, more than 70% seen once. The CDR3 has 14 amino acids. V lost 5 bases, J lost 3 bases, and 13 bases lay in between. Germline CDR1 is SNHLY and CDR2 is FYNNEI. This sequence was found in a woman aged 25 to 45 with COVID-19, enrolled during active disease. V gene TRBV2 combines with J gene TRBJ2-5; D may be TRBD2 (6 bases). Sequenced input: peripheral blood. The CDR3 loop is CASSPGLLEETQYF. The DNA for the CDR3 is TGTGCCAGCAGTCCCGGACTATTAGAAGAGACCCAGTACTTC.